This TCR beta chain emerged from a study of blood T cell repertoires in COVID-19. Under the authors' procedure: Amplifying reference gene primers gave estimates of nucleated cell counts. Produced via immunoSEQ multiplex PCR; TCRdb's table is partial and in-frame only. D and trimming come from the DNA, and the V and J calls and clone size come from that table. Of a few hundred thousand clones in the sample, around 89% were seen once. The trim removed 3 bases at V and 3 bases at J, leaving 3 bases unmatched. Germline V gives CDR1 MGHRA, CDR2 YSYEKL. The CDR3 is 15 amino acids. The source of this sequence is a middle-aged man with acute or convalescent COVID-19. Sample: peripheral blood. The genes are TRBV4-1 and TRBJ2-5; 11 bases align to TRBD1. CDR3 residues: CASSHEGQGEETQYF. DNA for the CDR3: TGCGCCAGCAGCCATGAGGGACAGGGGGAAGAGACCCAGTACTTC.